This TCR beta chain emerged from a study of cytomegalovirus exposure and HLA in healthy donors. Study results and caveats: A missense DCLRE1C variant was associated with V- and J-gene trimming of TCR beta chains in a later analysis, and an independent cohort replicated the association. A later analysis showed that HLA-associated TCR beta chains had undergone more clonal expansion than equally common others.

Primers: 60 Vbeta forward and 13 Jbeta reverse. Using immunoSEQ multiplex PCR, the repertoire was profiled, and TCRdb retains in-frame clones only, with some absent. This table has about 140,000 clones, around 9.7% appearing once. Of note for this clone: The antigen remains undetermined.

The receptor was derived from a man aged 50 to 59 in good health and CMV-seronegative. The sequenced sample consisted of PBMCs.

The DNA of the CDR3 is TGCGCCAGCAGTGACGGGTCCGGGAGGGCCGGAACCGGGGAGCTGTTTTTT. Residues: CASSDGSGRAGTGELFF. The chain uses TRBV10-2 and TRBJ2-2, with 8 positions matching TRBD2. In germline, CDR1 is WSHSY, CDR2 SAAADI. The CDR3 has 17 amino acids. V was pared by 3 bases and J by 5 bases, with 11 bases of the junction left unmatched.